A single sample is the source of the 26 T cell receptor beta chains below, sequenced in a study of shared clonotypes between healthy human individuals. Generated by immunoSEQ multiplex PCR, the TCRdb table keeps only in-frame clones and is missing some. The sample lists millions of clones, approximately 95% occurring once. Material for sequencing was naive CD4+ T cells from PBMCs. Regarding subset: CD45RA+ positively selected. The receptors stem from a man younger than 35 in good health. Some clones in this sample may be carry-over from other donors' samples.

The CDR3 sequence: CASSLNALGYSTDTQYF. The CDR3 DNA sequence: TGTGCCAGCAGCTTAAACGCCCTCGGGTATAGCACAGATACGCAGTATTTT. V and J are TRBV7-3 and TRBJ2-3, with no clear D. V lost 1 base to trimming and J lost 0 bases, with 14 bases between them. CDR3 length: 17 amino acids. Per germline, CDR1 SGHTA and CDR2 FQGTGA. The full variable domain, rest sourced from reference TRBV7-3 and TRBJ2-3, is GAGVSQTPSNKVTEKGKYVELRCDPISGHTALYWYRQSLGQGPEFLIYFQGTGAADDSGLPNDRFFAVRPEGSVSTLKIQRTERGDSAVYLCASSLNALGYSTDTQYFGPGTRLTVL.

The chain links TRBV7-2 to TRBJ2-7; D uncertain. The V gene's germline CDR1 is SGHTA and CDR2 FQGNSA. Trimming stripped 2 bases from V and 5 bases from J, with 7 bases between. The CDR3 is 12 residues long. CDR3 residues: CASSLSGDEQYF. Written as DNA, the CDR3 is TGTGCCAGCAGCTTATCTGGGGACGAGCAGTACTTC.

The CDR3 DNA sequence: TGCAGCGCCGAAGGACCGACGGGCACTGAAGCTTTCTTT. It specifies CSAEGPTGTEAFF. This sequence joins TRBV29-1 and TRBJ1-1, with D unclear. Germline-derived CDR1 and CDR2 are SQVTM and ANQGSEA. CDR3 length: 13 amino acids. Trimming pared 7 bases from V and 4 bases from J, leaving 16 bases between.

The rearrangement joins TRBV7-9 to TRBJ2-2; 7 bases are shared with TRBD2. Trimming cost V 4 bases and J 5 bases; bases outside gene matches: 7. Germline-derived CDR1 and CDR2 are SEHNR and FQNEAQ (reference sequence). This CDR3 region has 15 residues. CDR3 coding DNA: TGTGCCAGCAGCTCAGCTGGGACTAAGACCGGGGAGCTGTTTTTT. Its translation: CASSSAGTKTGELFF.

Only one count was recorded for this clone. The chain links TRBV5-1 to TRBJ1-1; 9 bases are shared with TRBD1. The CDR3 loop spans 15 amino acids. Germline values: CDR1 SGHRS, CDR2 YFSETQ. After removal of 0 bases from V and 8 bases from J, the junction contained 8 bases not matched to a gene. CDR3 in amino acids: CASSLDLGQGVEAFF. The CDR3 DNA reads TGCGCCAGCAGCTTGGATCTGGGACAGGGAGTAGAAGCTTTCTTT.

This clone was picked up one time. This rearrangement joins TRBV7-9 to TRBJ1-5, with TRBD1 as a possible D gene (6 bases). Germline CDR1 is SEHNR and CDR2 is FQNEAQ (reference sequence). The germline V and J ends were trimmed by 4 bases and 4 bases, with 20 bases remaining between them. The CDR3 contains 17 residues. The CDR3 coding sequence is TGTGCCAGCAGCTCCACCGTGGGGGGGCGCGTAAATCAGCCCCAGCATTTT. Residues: CASSSTVGGRVNQPQHF.

This chain uses TRBV5-4 with TRBJ2-7, with D possibly being TRBD1 or TRBD2 (7 bases each). Germline assignment: CDR1 SGHNT and CDR2 YYREEE (reference sequence). V gave up 2 bases and J gave up 2 bases, with 11 bases separating them. This CDR3 has 14 residues. The CDR3 loop is CASSFQGGTYEQYF. As DNA, the CDR3 is TGTGCCAGCAGCTTCCAGGGGGGGACCTACGAGCAGTACTTC. The variable domain in full, with the rest retrieved from reference TRBV5-4 and TRBJ2-7, is ETGVTQSPTHLIKTRGQQVTLRCSSQSGHNTVSWYQQALGQGPQFIFQYYREEENGRGNFPPRFSGLQFPNYSSELNVNALELDDSALYLCASSFQGGTYEQYFGPGTRLTVT.

V is TRBV5-1 and J is TRBJ2-5; 9 bases match TRBD2. The CDR3 loop spans 14 amino acids. Germline V CDR1 and CDR2: SGHRS, YFSETQ. Trimming cost V 5 bases and J 5 bases; bases outside gene matches: 7. Here the CDR3 reads CASRTTSGRETQYF. For the CDR3, the DNA is TGCGCCAGCAGAACAACTAGCGGGCGGGAGACCCAGTACTTC.

The rearrangement links TRBV5-5 to TRBJ1-1; TRBD1 matches at 7 bases. The CDR3 covers 16 residues. Germline CDR1 SGHKS, CDR2 YYEKEE (reference sequence). V lost 1 base to trimming and J lost 1 base; unmatched junction nucleotides: 7. In DNA form, the CDR3 reads TGTGCCAGCAGCTTGTGGCTACGACAGGGGAACACTGAAGCTTTCTTT. It encodes CASSLWLRQGNTEAFF.

The V gene is TRBV29-1, the J gene TRBJ2-2, with D possibly TRBD2 on 5 matching bases. Germline V lookup: CDR1 SQVTM, CDR2 ANQGSEA. Trimming removed 5 bases at V and 2 bases at J, with 12 bases between. The CDR3 runs 14 residues. CDR3 loop: CSVQKRTNTGELFF. The CDR3 coding sequence is TGCAGCGTTCAAAAGCGGACTAACACCGGGGAGCTGTTTTTT.

The chain is built from TRBV28 and TRBJ1-5; 7 bases are a match to TRBD1. CDR1 is MDHEN, CDR2 SYDVKM, per germline. V was clipped by 5 bases and J by 5 bases; unmatched bases: 12. This CDR3 has 16 residues. The CDR3 nucleotides are TGTGCCAGCAGTGACAAGGGGGCAGGGCCCTATCAGCCCCAGCATTTT. Its protein product is CASSDKGAGPYQPQHF.

This clone was observed a single time. This chain links TRBV19 with TRBJ1-3; 11 nucleotides align to TRBD1. The trim removed 6 bases at V and 1 base at J, leaving 5 bases unmatched. The CDR3 runs 16 residues. Germline values: CDR1 LNHDA, CDR2 SQIVND (reference sequence). For the CDR3, the DNA is TGTGCCAGTAGAACAGGACAGGGGGCGTCTGGAAACACCATATATTTT. Translation gives CASRTGQGASGNTIYF.

This chain joins TRBV28 and TRBJ1-2; TRBD1 agrees at 9 bases. Germline-derived CDR1 and CDR2 are MDHEN and SYDVKM. The CDR3 is 16 residues long. The V segment lost 2 bases and the J segment 5 bases; nucleotides outside the gene matches: 9. CDR3 sequence (DNA): TGTGCCAGCAGTTTAGCCTCCACAGGGGGCGGGTATGGCTACACCTTC. It codes for CASSLASTGGGYGYTF.

J is TRBJ2-1 and V is TRBV5-4; D remains ambiguous. CDR1 is SGHNT and CDR2 is YYREEE in the germline V gene (reference sequence). The CDR3 has 15 amino acids. The V gene lost 0 bases and the J gene lost 5 bases, with 12 bases spanning the gap. CDR3 in amino acids: CASSLADRGNNEQFF. The CDR3 DNA reads as TGTGCCAGCAGCTTGGCCGACCGAGGAAACAATGAGCAGTTCTTC. Complete variable domain (other parts from reference TRBV5-4 and TRBJ2-1): ETGVTQSPTHLIKTRGQQVTLRCSSQSGHNTVSWYQQALGQGPQFIFQYYREEENGRGNFPPRFSGLQFPNYSSELNVNALELDDSALYLCASSLADRGNNEQFFGPGTRLTVL.

This clone was picked up a small number of times. This sequence joins TRBV7-9 and TRBJ1-5; tentatively, D is TRBD1 (5 bases). Germline-derived CDR1 and CDR2 are SEHNR and FQNEAQ (reference sequence). V lost 5 bases, J lost 9 bases, and 11 bases lay in between. The CDR3 sequence is 12 residues long. CDR3 DNA: TGTGCCAGCAGCAGAGAGGGGAGGCCCCAGCATTTT. Its protein product is CASSREGRPQHF.

This clone was recorded a few times. This chain connects TRBV30 to TRBJ1-4, with 11 bases that match TRBD1. Trimming cost V 3 bases and J 10 bases; bases outside gene matches: 7. The CDR3 has 14 amino acids. Germline V CDR1 and CDR2: GTSNPN, SVGIG (reference sequence). CDR3 sequence (DNA): TGTGCCTGGAGCTTGGGACAGGGGGGGAGAAAACTGTTTTTT. Its translation: CAWSLGQGGRKLFF.

The CDR3 is CASSFQYNEQFF. The CDR3 region has the DNA TGCGCCAGCAGCTTCCAGTACAATGAGCAGTTCTTC. The chain uses TRBV5-1 and TRBJ2-1; D call uncertain. Trimming pared 2 bases from V and 4 bases from J, leaving 4 bases between. The CDR3 contains 12 residues. The V gene's germline CDR1 is SGHRS and CDR2 YFSETQ.

This clone has a single count. The genes are TRBV18 and TRBJ1-1; D unclear. V was cut by 6 bases and J by 6 bases, with 14 bases left in between. The CDR3 length is 13 residues. CDR1 is KGHSH, CDR2 LQKENI, per germline. CDR3 sequence: CASSYVGRAEAFF. CDR3 nucleotides: TGTGCCAGCTCTTATGTGGGTAGAGCTGAAGCTTTCTTT.

The rearrangement links TRBV7-2 to TRBJ2-3; 9 nucleotides align to TRBD2. Germline V gives CDR1 SGHTA, CDR2 FQGNSA. V trimming: 3 bases; J trimming: 6 bases; junction bases outside the gene matches: 13. The CDR3 spans 17 residues. This CDR3 reads CASSLGGGAGGRDTQYF. The DNA for the CDR3 is TGTGCCAGCAGCTTGGGGGGTGGAGCGGGAGGACGGGATACGCAGTATTTT. Variable domain in full (rest from reference TRBV7-2 and TRBJ2-3): GAGVSQSPSNKVTEKGKDVELRCDPISGHTALYWYRQSLGQGLEFLIYFQGNSAPDKSGLPSDRFSAERTGGSVSTLTIQRTQQEDSAVYLCASSLGGGAGGRDTQYFGPGTRLTVL.

Only a few counts were recorded for this clone. The gene calls are TRBV19 and TRBJ1-1; D gene unclear. The CDR3 is made up of 13 amino acids. Between the trimmed V and J ends, which lost 5 bases and 0 bases, there was a span of 7 bases. Germline values: CDR1 LNHDA, CDR2 SQIVND (reference sequence). The CDR3, as DNA: TGTGCCAGTAGTCAGGACCTGAACACTGAAGCTTTCTTT. Translating it yields CASSQDLNTEAFF.

The rearrangement uses TRBV11-1 and TRBJ2-7, with TRBD1 matching over 8 bases. The germline gives CDR1 SGHAT, CDR2 FQDESV (reference sequence). This CDR3 is 13 amino acids long. V trimming: 7 bases; J trimming: 7 bases; junction bases outside the gene matches: 9. The CDR3 region has the DNA TGTGCCAGCACCGTGGACAGGGAAGGGGAGCAGTACTTC. As protein: CASTVDREGEQYF.

The chain recombines TRBV28 with TRBJ1-5, with D uncertain. The ends were cut back, 6 bases at V and 0 bases at J, with 9 bases in the middle. Germline CDR1 MDHEN, CDR2 SYDVKM. This CDR3 contains 14 residues. The CDR3 reads CASREEYSNQPQHF. Written as DNA, the CDR3 is TGTGCCAGCAGGGAGGAGTATAGCAATCAGCCCCAGCATTTT. The full variable domain, in which reference TRBV28 and TRBJ1-5 provide the parts outside the CDR3, is DVKVTQSSRYLVKRTGEKVFLECVQDMDHENMFWYRQDPGLGLRLIYFSYDVKMKEKGDIPEGYSVSREKKERFSLILESASTNQTSMYLCASREEYSNQPQHFGDGTRLSIL.

This CDR3 is CASSFIDEQFF. The CDR3 DNA is TGTGCCAGCAGCTTCATAGATGAGCAGTTCTTC. This rearrangement joins TRBV7-9 to TRBJ2-1; D is undetermined. V was cut by 3 bases and J by 8 bases, with 5 bases left in between. Germline-derived CDR1 and CDR2 are SEHNR and FQNEAQ (reference sequence). This CDR3 has 11 amino acids.

Note on this clone: Other DNA sequences in the same sample also yield this CDR3. The V gene is TRBV18, the J gene TRBJ1-2, with 7 bases that match TRBD1. Germline-derived CDR1 and CDR2 are KGHSH and LQKENI. This CDR3 has 14 residues. V trimming: 3 bases; J trimming: 2 bases; junction bases outside the gene matches: 3. In DNA, the CDR3 is TGTGCCAGCTCACCTACAGGGGCAAACTATGGCTACACCTTC. Its protein product is CASSPTGANYGYTF. The variable domain in full, completed from reference TRBV18 and TRBJ1-2, reads NAGVMQNPRHLVRRRGQEARLRCSPMKGHSHVYWYRQLPEEGLKFMVYLQKENIIDESGMPKERFSAEFPKEGPSILRIQQVVRGDSAAYFCASSPTGANYGYTFGSGTRLTVV.

The V gene is TRBV2, the J gene TRBJ1-2; D is unresolved. The CDR3 is 12 amino acids. Germline-derived CDR1 and CDR2 are SNHLY and FYNNEI. Between the trimmed V and J ends, which lost 0 bases and 12 bases, there was a span of 11 bases. The CDR3 DNA follows: TGTGCCAGCAGTGAAGCTGGTCTTAAAGACACCTTC. Residues: CASSEAGLKDTF. The whole variable domain, filled in from reference TRBV2 and TRBJ1-2, reads EPEVTQTPSHQVTQMGQEVILRCVPISNHLYFYWYRQILGQKVEFLVSFYNNEISEKSEIFDDQFSVERPDGSNFTLKIRSTKLEDSAMYFCASSEAGLKDTFGSGTRLTVV.

The genes are TRBV9 and TRBJ2-7, with 8 bases fitting TRBD1. The J segment lost 1 base and the V segment lost 3 bases, leaving 9 bases of the junction unmatched. The CDR3 sequence is 16 residues long. CDR1 is SGDLS, CDR2 YYNGEE, per germline. DNA of the CDR3: TGTGCCAGCAGCGCAATAGGACAGGGCGCATCCTACGAGCAGTACTTC. Amino acid sequence: CASSAIGQGASYEQYF.